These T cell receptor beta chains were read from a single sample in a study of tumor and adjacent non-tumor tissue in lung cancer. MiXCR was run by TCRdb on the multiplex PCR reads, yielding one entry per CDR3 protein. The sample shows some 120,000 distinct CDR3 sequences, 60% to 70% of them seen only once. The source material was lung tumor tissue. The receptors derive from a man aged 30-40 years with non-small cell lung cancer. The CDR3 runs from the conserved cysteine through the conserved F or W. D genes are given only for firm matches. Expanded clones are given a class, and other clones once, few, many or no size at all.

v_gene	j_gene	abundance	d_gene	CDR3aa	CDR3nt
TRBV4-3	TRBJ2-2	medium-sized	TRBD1	CASSLGQGGTGELFF	TGCGCCAGCAGCCTAGGACAGGGTGGCACCGGGGAGCTGTTTTTT
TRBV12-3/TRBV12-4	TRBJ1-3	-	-	CASCCPLESSGNTIYF	TGTGCCAGCTGTTGCCCCCTGGAGAGCTCTGGAAACACCATATATTTT
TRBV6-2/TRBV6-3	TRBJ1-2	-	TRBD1	CASTYAGQTFYGYAF	TGTGCCAGCACTTACGCGGGACAGACTTTCTATGGCTACGCCTTC
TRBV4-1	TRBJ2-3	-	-	CASSQGLRSYTDTQNF	TGCGCCAGCAGCCAAGGGCTAAGGAGTTACACGGATACGCAGAATTTT
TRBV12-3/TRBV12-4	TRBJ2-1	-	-	CASSIRGVANEQFF	TGTGCCAGCAGTATTCGCGGGGTAGCGAATGAGCAGTTCTTC
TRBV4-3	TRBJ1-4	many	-	CASSAISGQKLFF	TGCGCCAGCAGCGCTATTAGTGGTCAAAAACTGTTTTTT
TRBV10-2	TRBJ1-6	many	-	CASSAGNSPLHF	TGCGCCAGCAGCGCAGGGAATTCACCCCTCCACTTT
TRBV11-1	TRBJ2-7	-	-	CATSLSQGSYEQYF	TGTGCCACCAGCTTAAGTCAGGGTTCCTACGAGCAGTACTTC
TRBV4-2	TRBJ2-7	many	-	CASSQEGGGSSEQYF	TGTGCCAGCAGCCAAGAGGGCGGTGGTAGTAGCGAGCAGTACTTC
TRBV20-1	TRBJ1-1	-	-	CSAWESHTLMNTEAFF	TGCAGTGCTTGGGAGAGCCATACTCTTATGAACACTGAAGCTTTCTTT
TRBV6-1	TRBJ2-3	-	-	CASSEGRGTDMQYF	TGTGCCAGCAGTGAAGGGCGGGGCACAGATATGCAGTATTTT
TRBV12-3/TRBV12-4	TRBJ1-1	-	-	CASSLRDRKNTKAFF	TGTGCCAGCAGTCTTCGGGACCGAAAAAACACTAAAGCTTTCTTT
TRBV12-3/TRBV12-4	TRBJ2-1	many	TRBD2	CASSLAFPSGKNEQFF	TGTGCCAGCAGTTTAGCTTTTCCTAGCGGGAAGAATGAGCAGTTCTTC
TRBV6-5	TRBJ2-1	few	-	CASSLGIADYNEQFF	TGTGCCAGCAGTCTCGGGATAGCCGACTATAATGAGCAGTTCTTC
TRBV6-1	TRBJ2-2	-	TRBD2	CASRGQGPGLAGFNTGELFF	TGTGCCAGCAGGGGACAGGGGCCGGGACTAGCGGGGTTTAACACCGGGGAGCTGTTTTTT
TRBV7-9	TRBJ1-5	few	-	CASSSTDSNQPQHF	TGTGCCAGCAGCTCGACGGATAGCAATCAGCCCCAGCATTTT
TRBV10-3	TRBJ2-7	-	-	CATSEGRGGEYF	TGTGCCACCAGTGAAGGTAGGGGCGGCGAGTACTTC
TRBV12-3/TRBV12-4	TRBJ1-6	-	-	CASSLGDNSPLRF	TGTGCCAGCAGTTTGGGGGATAATTCACCCCTCCGCTTT
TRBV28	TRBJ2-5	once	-	CANSRETQYF	TGTGCCAACAGCCGAGAGACCCAATACTTC
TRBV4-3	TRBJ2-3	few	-	CASSQEGGASTDTRYF	TGCGCCAGCAGCCAAGAAGGGGGGGCCAGTACAGATACGCGGTATTTT
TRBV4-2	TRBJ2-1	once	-	CASSQSTSSGYNEQFF	TGTGCTAGCAGCCAGTCTACTTCATCGGGGTACAATGAGCAGTTCTTC
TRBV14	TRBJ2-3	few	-	CASSDSTDTQYF	TGTGCCAGCAGTGATAGCACAGATACGCAGTATTTT
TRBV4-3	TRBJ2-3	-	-	CASSQDARTDTQYF	TGCGCCAGCAGCCAAGATGCGAGAACAGATACGCAGTATTTT
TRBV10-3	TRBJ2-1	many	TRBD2	CAISGALGLAGNSYNEQFF	TGTGCCATCAGTGGGGCCCTCGGACTAGCTGGTAATTCCTACAATGAGCAGTTCTTC
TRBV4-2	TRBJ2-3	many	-	CASSQVGGHEDTQYF	TGTGCCAGCAGCCAAGTCGGGGGGCATGAAGATACGCAGTATTTT
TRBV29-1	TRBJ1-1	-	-	CIVGEVNTEAFF	TGCATCGTTGGGGAGGTGAACACTGAAGCTTTCTTT
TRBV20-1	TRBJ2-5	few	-	CSAPGRGTGETQYF	TGCAGTGCACCCGGACGGGGAACGGGAGAGACCCAGTACTTC
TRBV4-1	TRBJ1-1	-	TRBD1	CASRVLTGPNTEAFF	TGCGCCAGCAGAGTACTGACAGGGCCGAACACTGAAGCTTTCTTT
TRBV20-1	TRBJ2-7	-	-	CNARRAVYEQYF	TGCAATGCCCGACGGGCTGTCTACGAGCAGTACTTC
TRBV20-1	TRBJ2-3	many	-	CSAYGRSSTDTQYF	TGCAGTGCCTACGGGAGATCTAGCACAGATACGCAGTATTTT
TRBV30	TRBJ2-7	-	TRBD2	CAWSSGTSGSYEHYF	TGTGCCTGGAGTTCTGGGACTAGCGGATCCTACGAGCATTACTTC
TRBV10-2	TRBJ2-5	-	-	CASSDYGGETQHF	TGCGCCAGCAGTGACTACGGGGGAGAGACCCAGCACTTC
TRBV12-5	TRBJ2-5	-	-	CASDTGTPETQYF	TGTGCTAGTGACACCGGGACACCCGAGACCCAATACTTC
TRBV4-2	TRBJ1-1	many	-	CASSQEESGGTEAFF	TGTGCCAGCAGCCAAGAGGAGTCGGGAGGGACTGAAGCTTTCTTT
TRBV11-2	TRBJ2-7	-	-	CASNLTGLGEQYF	TGTGCCAGCAACTTGACTGGCCTAGGCGAGCAGTACTTC
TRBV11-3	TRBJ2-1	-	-	CASSRRRNNEYLF	TGTGCCAGCAGCAGGAGGAGAAACAATGAGTATCTCTTC
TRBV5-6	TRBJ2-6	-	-	CACSLDVAGANILTF	TGTGCCTGCAGCTTGGACGTTGCTGGGGCCAACATCCTGACTTTC
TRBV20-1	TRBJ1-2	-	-	CSARVGDYGYTF	TGCAGTGCTAGGGTCGGGGACTATGGCTACACCTTC
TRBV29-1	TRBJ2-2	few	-	CSVEDMSGELFF	TGCAGCGTTGAAGATATGTCCGGGGAGCTGTTTTTT
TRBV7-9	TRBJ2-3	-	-	CASSLVVADLSTDTQYF	TGTGCCAGCAGCTTAGTGGTCGCGGACCTAAGCACAGATACGCAGTATTTT
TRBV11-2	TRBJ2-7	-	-	CVSSLEKLGGTYEQCF	TGTGTCAGCAGCTTAGAAAAATTGGGGGGAACCTACGAGCAGTGCTTC
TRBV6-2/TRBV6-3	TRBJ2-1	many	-	CASSYLEEYNEQFF	TGTGCCAGCAGTTACCTAGAGGAGTATAATGAGCAGTTCTTC